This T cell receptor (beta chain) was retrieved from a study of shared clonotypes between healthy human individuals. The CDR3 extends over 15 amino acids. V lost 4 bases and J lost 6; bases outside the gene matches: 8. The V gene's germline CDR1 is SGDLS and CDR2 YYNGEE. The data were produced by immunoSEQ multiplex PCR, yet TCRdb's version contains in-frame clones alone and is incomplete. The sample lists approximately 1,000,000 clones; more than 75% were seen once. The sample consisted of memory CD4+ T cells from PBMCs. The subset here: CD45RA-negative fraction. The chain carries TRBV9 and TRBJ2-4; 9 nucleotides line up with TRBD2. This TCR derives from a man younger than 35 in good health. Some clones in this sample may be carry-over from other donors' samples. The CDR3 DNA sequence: TGTGCCAGCAGCCAAAGCGGGAGGAAGGTAAACATTCAGTACTTC. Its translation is CASSQSGRKVNIQYF.